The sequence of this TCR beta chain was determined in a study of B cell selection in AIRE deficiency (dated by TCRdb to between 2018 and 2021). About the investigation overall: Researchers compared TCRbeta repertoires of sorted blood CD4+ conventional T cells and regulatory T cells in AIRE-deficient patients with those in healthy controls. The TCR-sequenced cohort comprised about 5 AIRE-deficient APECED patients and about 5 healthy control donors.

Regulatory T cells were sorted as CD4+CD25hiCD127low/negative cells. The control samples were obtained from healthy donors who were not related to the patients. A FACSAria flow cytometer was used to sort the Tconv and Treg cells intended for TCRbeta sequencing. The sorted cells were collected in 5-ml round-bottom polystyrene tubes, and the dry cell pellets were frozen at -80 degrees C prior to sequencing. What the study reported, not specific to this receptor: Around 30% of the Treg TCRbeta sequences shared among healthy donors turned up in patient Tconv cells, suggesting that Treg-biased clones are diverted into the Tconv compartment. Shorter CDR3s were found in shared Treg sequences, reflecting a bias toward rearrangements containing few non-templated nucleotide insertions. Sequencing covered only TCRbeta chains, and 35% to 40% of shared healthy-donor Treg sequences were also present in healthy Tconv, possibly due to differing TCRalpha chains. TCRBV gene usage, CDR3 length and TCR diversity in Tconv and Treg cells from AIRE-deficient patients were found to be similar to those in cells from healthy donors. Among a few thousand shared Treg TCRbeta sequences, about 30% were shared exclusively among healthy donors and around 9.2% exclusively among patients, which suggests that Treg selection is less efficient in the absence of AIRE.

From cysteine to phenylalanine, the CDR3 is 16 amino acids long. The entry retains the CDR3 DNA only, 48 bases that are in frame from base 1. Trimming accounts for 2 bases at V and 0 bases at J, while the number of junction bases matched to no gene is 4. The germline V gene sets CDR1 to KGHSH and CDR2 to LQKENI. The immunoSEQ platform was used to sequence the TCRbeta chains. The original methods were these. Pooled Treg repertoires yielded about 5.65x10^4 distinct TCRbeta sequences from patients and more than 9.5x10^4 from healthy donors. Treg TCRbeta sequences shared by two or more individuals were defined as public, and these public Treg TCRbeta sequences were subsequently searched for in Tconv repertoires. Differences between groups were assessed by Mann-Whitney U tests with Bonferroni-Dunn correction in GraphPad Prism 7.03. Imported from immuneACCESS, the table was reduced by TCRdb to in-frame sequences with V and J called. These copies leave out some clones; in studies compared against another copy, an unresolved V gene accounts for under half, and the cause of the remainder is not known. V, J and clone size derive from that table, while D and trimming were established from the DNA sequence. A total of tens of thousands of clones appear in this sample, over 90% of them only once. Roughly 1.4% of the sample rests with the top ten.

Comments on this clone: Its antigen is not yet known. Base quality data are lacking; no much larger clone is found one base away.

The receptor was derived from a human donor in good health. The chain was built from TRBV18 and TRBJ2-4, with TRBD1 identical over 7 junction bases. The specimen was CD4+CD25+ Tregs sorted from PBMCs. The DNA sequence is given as TGTGCCAGCTCACCAAGACAGGGTTTAGCCAAAAACATTCAGTACTTC. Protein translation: CASSPRQGLAKNIQYF.